The 26 T cell receptor beta chains in this list originate from one sample, sequenced in a study of T cell responses to AZD1222 COVID-19 vaccine. Here immunoSEQ multiplex PCR was the method, and the copy in TCRdb shows in-frame clones only, minus some. The profile shows more than 110,000 clones, 80% to 95% of them singletons. Specimen: peripheral blood, collected on day 0 of AZD1222 vaccination. The receptors stem from an adult in good health.

V is TRBV5-6 and J is TRBJ1-1; TRBD1 might be the D (5 bases). Germline V CDR1 and CDR2: SGHDT, YYEEEE. The CDR3 is made up of 15 amino acids. Trimming took 0 bases from V and 4 from J, leaving 13 bases between them. CDR3 sequence: CASSLVGGRSTEAFF. In DNA, the CDR3 is TGTGCCAGCAGCTTGGTTGGGGGTCGGTCCACTGAAGCTTTCTTT.

The genes are TRBV5-8 and TRBJ2-7; D possibly corresponds to TRBD2 (6 bases). This CDR3 is 14 amino acids long. Per germline, CDR1 SGHTS and CDR2 YDEGEE. The germline V and J ends were trimmed by 3 bases and 0 bases, with 10 bases remaining between them. CDR3: CASSWDSNSYEQYF. CDR3 nucleotide sequence: TGTGCCAGCAGCTGGGACTCTAACTCCTACGAGCAGTACTTC.

This rearrangement joins TRBV7-9 to TRBJ2-1; TRBD1 or TRBD2 may be the D gene (5 bases each). The germline V and J ends were trimmed by 0 bases and 9 bases, with 9 bases remaining between them. CDR1 is SEHNR, CDR2 FQNEAQ, per germline (reference sequence). The CDR3 sequence is 13 residues long. The CDR3 region has the DNA TGTGCCAGCAGCTTAGCCGGGGCTACTGAGCAGTTCTTC. It translates to CASSLAGATEQFF.

This CDR3 is CASSSSRDYEQYF. CDR3 sequence (DNA): TGTGCCAGCAGTTCGTCGAGAGACTACGAGCAGTACTTC. This chain joins TRBV28 and TRBJ2-7; D call uncertain. Trimming cost V 4 bases and J 3 bases, with 10 bases left between them. Germline V CDR1 and CDR2: MDHEN, SYDVKM. This CDR3 contains 13 residues.

The chain is built from TRBV19 and TRBJ1-5; 7 nucleotides match TRBD1. The J segment lost 0 bases and the V segment lost 10 bases, leaving 6 bases of the junction unmatched. CDR3 size: 14 residues. Germline V lookup: CDR1 LNHDA, CDR2 SQIVND (reference sequence). This chain's CDR3 is CAMATGTSNQPQHF. Written as DNA, the CDR3 is TGTGCCATGGCGACAGGGACTAGCAATCAGCCCCAGCATTTT.

V gene TRBV2 combines with J gene TRBJ1-1; D unresolved. This CDR3 is built from 12 residues. Germline V gives CDR1 SNHLY, CDR2 FYNNEI. V dropped 8 bases and J dropped 11 bases, with 18 bases sitting between them. The CDR3 sequence: CASGRVDQSAFF. CDR3 bases: TGTGCCAGCGGGAGAGTGGACCAATCGGCTTTCTTT.

V and J are TRBV7-9 and TRBJ2-1; a weak D match, TRBD1 (5 bases). V was pared by 4 bases and J by 9 bases, with 13 bases between. The CDR3 contains 13 residues. Looked up from germline, CDR1 is SEHNR and CDR2 is FQNEAQ (reference sequence). Here the CDR3 DNA reads TGTGCCAGCAGCTCTCCGCAACAGGTTGAGCAGTTCTTC. Amino acid sequence: CASSSPQQVEQFF. The whole variable domain, filled in from reference TRBV7-9 and TRBJ2-1, reads DTGVSQNPRHKITKRGQNVTFRCDPISEHNRLYWYRQTLGQGPEFLTYFQNEAQLEKSRLLSDRFSAERPKGSFSTLEIQRTEQGDSAMYLCASSSPQQVEQFFGPGTRLTVL.

This rearrangement joins TRBV7-2 to TRBJ2-7; D is uncertain. CDR1 and CDR2 (germline): SGHTA, FQGNSA. The V gene lost 1 base and the J gene lost 3 bases, with 13 bases spanning the gap. The CDR3 consists of 15 residues. The CDR3 DNA sequence: TGTGCCAGCAGCTTAGGCCCTGCAGAGATCTACGAGCAGTACTTC. It codes for CASSLGPAEIYEQYF.

This chain links TRBV6-1 with TRBJ2-1, with a tentative D call TRBD2 (6 bases). Germline-derived CDR1 and CDR2 are MNHNS and SASEGT. CDR3 length: 15 residues. Trimming took 2 bases from V and 13 from J, leaving 21 bases between them. CDR3 bases: TGTGCCAGCAGTGAACTGGCGGGACCATCCTCAGGCCAGTTCTTC. It codes for CASSELAGPSSGQFF.

This chain uses TRBV7-9 with TRBJ2-3; 8 nucleotides agree with TRBD2. Germline V gene data show CDR1 as SEHNR and CDR2 as FQNEAQ (reference sequence). The CDR3 consists of 15 residues. V dropped 6 bases and J dropped 3; count of bases not matched to a gene: 8. CDR3 in amino acids: CASSFQSGGTDTQYF. CDR3 coding DNA: TGTGCCAGCAGTTTCCAAAGCGGGGGAACAGATACGCAGTATTTT. Together with reference TRBV7-9 and TRBJ2-3, the CDR3 gives the full variable domain: DTGVSQNPRHKITKRGQNVTFRCDPISEHNRLYWYRQTLGQGPEFLTYFQNEAQLEKSRLLSDRFSAERPKGSFSTLEIQRTEQGDSAMYLCASSFQSGGTDTQYFGPGTRLTVL.

This chain uses TRBV9 with TRBJ1-2, with D uncertain. Deletions cut 3 bases from V and 2 bases from J, with 17 bases between. Germline V CDR1 and CDR2: SGDLS, YYNGEE. CDR3 length: 16 residues. The CDR3 is CASSGREFGPNYGYTF. The CDR3 DNA is TGTGCCAGCAGCGGGCGGGAGTTCGGGCCCAACTATGGCTACACCTTC.

This clone was seen at least ten times. The chain combines TRBV24-1 with TRBJ1-2; D perhaps matches TRBD1 (5 bases). V dropped 4 bases and J dropped 1 base, with 18 bases sitting between them. The V gene's germline CDR1 is KGHDR and CDR2 SFDVKD. There are 17 residues in the CDR3. CDR3 in amino acids: CATSEAGGGRGNYGYTF. The DNA for the CDR3 is TGTGCCACCAGTGAAGCCGGGGGTGGACGCGGTAACTATGGCTACACCTTC.

This chain uses TRBV7-2 with TRBJ2-3, with TRBD2 matching over 16 bases. CDR3 length: 18 residues. CDR1 is SGHTA and CDR2 is FQGNSA in the germline V gene. Trimming at V came to 6 bases and at J to 1 base, leaving 7 bases not matched to a gene. The CDR3 loop reads CASSLGLAGGPGTDTQYF. The CDR3, as DNA: TGTGCCAGCAGTTTGGGACTAGCGGGGGGGCCGGGCACAGATACGCAGTATTTT.

The V call is TRBV2, the J call TRBJ1-1, with D hard to call. V was clipped by 4 bases and J by 6 bases, with 9 bases between them. This CDR3 contains 12 residues. The germline CDR1 and CDR2 sequences are SNHLY and FYNNEI. CDR3: CASSGAGPEAFF. CDR3 DNA sequence: TGTGCCAGCAGTGGCGCCGGGCCTGAAGCTTTCTTT. Using reference TRBV2 and TRBJ1-1 for the parts outside the CDR3, the full variable domain is EPEVTQTPSHQVTQMGQEVILRCVPISNHLYFYWYRQILGQKVEFLVSFYNNEISEKSEIFDDQFSVERPDGSNFTLKIRSTKLEDSAMYFCASSGAGPEAFFGQGTRLTVV.

The chain has TRBV14 and TRBJ1-6, with 7 positions matching TRBD1. CDR1 is SGHDN and CDR2 is FVKESK in the germline V gene. This CDR3 is built from 17 residues. V shed 1 base, J shed 8 bases, and the junction held 11 bases outside the gene matches. CDR3 coding DNA: TGTGCCAGCAGCCAAGCATTTCGACGAGACAGGGATTCACCCCTCCACTTT. It codes for CASSQAFRRDRDSPLHF.

The chain recombines TRBV7-9 with TRBJ2-7; 10 bases line up with TRBD2. CDR3 length equals 16 residues. Germline CDR1 reads SEHNR; CDR2 reads FQNEAQ (reference sequence). V was pared by 5 bases and J by 3 bases, with 10 bases of the junction left unmatched. The CDR3 reads CASSRISLAGYYEQYF. CDR3 bases: TGTGCCAGCAGCCGTATTTCACTAGCGGGATACTACGAGCAGTACTTC.

CDR3 coding DNA: TGCGCCAGCAGCTTCCAGGGATTTCGGGACGAGCAGTACTTC. Amino acid sequence: CASSFQGFRDEQYF. The chain employs TRBV5-1 and TRBJ2-7, with a possible D match to TRBD1 (5 bases). The germline gives CDR1 SGHRS, CDR2 YFSETQ. Trimming left V 2 bases short and J 5 bases short, with 14 bases between. This CDR3 region has 14 residues.

The chain carries TRBV15 and TRBJ1-5; no clear D. CDR3 size: 14 residues. V lost 2 bases to trimming and J lost 7 bases, with 12 bases between them. Germline loops: CDR1 LNHNV, CDR2 YYDKDF (reference sequence). The CDR3 here is CATSRQEEGQPQHF. Written as DNA, the CDR3 is TGTGCCACCAGCAGACAGGAAGAGGGACAGCCCCAGCATTTT.

The V call is TRBV12-3 or TRBV12-4, the J call TRBJ1-1; the D is unclear. The CDR3 is made up of 12 amino acids. V lost 7 bases to trimming and J lost 11 bases, with 17 bases between them. The CDR3 nucleotides are TGTGCCAGCACCTATAGGTCTGTTTGCGCTTTCTTT. This codes for CASTYRSVCAFF.

About this clone: The junction shows a germline mismatch at one end, possibly a read error. V and J are TRBV7-8 and TRBJ2-2; D remains unclear. This CDR3 is built from 13 residues. In germline, CDR1 is SGHVS, CDR2 FQNEAQ. This CDR3 is CASSRLNAGELFF. CDR3 nucleotide sequence: TGTGCCAGCAGCCGTCTGAACGCCGGGGAGCTGTTTTTT.

This clone showed up just once. The J gene is TRBJ1-5, the V gene TRBV28, with 8 bases fitting TRBD1. Germline V gene lookup returns CDR1 MDHEN and CDR2 SYDVKM. This CDR3 has 17 amino acids. V was pared by 5 bases and J by 3 bases, with 12 bases of the junction left unmatched. In DNA form, the CDR3 reads TGTGCCAGCAGTCGGAAACAGGGGGAGGCCCTCAATCAGCCCCAGCATTTT. It encodes CASSRKQGEALNQPQHF.

This rearrangement joins TRBV6-2 or TRBV6-3 to TRBJ2-1; no reliable D call. V lost 2 bases, J lost 7 bases, and 6 bases lay in between. Germline V gene data show CDR1 as MNHEY and CDR2 as SVGEGT. This CDR3 region has 12 residues. The CDR3 nucleotides are TGTGCCAGCAGTTACGGCTGGAATGAGCAGTTCTTC. Translation: CASSYGWNEQFF.

This clone was observed once. This chain uses TRBV2 with TRBJ1-2; tentatively, D is TRBD1 (5 bases). Germline V gene lookup returns CDR1 SNHLY and CDR2 FYNNEI. This CDR3 spans 15 amino acids. V was pared by 3 bases and J by 5 bases, with 16 bases between. The CDR3 sequence is CASSDREVLIYGYTF. The CDR3 DNA sequence: TGTGCCAGCAGTGACAGGGAAGTTTTGATTTATGGCTACACCTTC.

The CDR3 nucleotides are TGTGCCAGCAGTGAACAGGGGGCTAACTATGGCTACACCTTC. It translates to CASSEQGANYGYTF. The chain joins TRBV2 to TRBJ1-2; 7 bases fit TRBD1. Germline V CDR1 and CDR2: SNHLY, FYNNEI. Losses at the gene ends were 2 bases for V and 0 bases for J; bases not matched to a gene: 0. This CDR3 is built from 14 residues.

This clone was found once. The CDR3 DNA reads TGTGCCAGCGGGGGGGTTGGAGATACGCAGTATTTT. Protein sequence: CASGGVGDTQYF. V usage is TRBV3-1 (or the pseudogene TRBV3-2) and J usage is TRBJ2-3, with 7 bases matching TRBD2. This CDR3 comprises 12 residues. The germline V gene has CDR1 LGHDT and CDR2 YNNKEL (reference sequence). V shed 8 bases, J shed 5 bases, and the junction held 4 bases outside the gene matches.

The chain couples TRBV7-9 to TRBJ2-7; D unresolved. V dropped 5 bases and J dropped 5 bases, with 7 bases sitting between them. Per germline, CDR1 SEHNR and CDR2 FQNEAQ (reference sequence). The CDR3 is 11 residues long. In DNA form, the CDR3 reads TGTGCCAGCAGCCGCATGGACGAGCAGTACTTC. Translating gives CASSRMDEQYF.